The T cell receptor beta chain described here comes from a study of human T cells and chemical hapten exposure. V was clipped by 4 bases and J by 1 base, with 12 bases between them. The CDR3 has 14 amino acids. Germline CDR1 is SGHRS and CDR2 is YFSETQ. TCRdb processed the RACE reads anew with MiXCR; each CDR3 protein has one entry. Among roughly 80,000 distinct CDR3 sequences listed, 9.5% to 12% were seen once. In its sample, this clonotype was seen many times. Antigen unknown. Notes on the study in general: PT1 expanded TCR counts correlated positively with patch test score.

The time point denotes: patch test 1, 2 weeks after DPC sensitization. Specified treatment: therapeutic diphenylcyclopropenone sensitization with weekly scalp DPC. Blood was collected ahead of every patch test applied. The source material was whole blood, sampled in connection with sensitization to the hapten diphenylcyclopropenone (DPC). The chain recombines TRBV5-1 with TRBJ2-7; a weak D match, TRBD1 (5 bases). This clonotype was sampled from a woman in her forties or fifties with alopecia areata. Some clones in this sample may be carry-over from other donors' samples. The CDR3 reads CASSAWTISYEQYF. The CDR3 region has the DNA TGCGCCAGCAGCGCCTGGACAATTTCCTACGAGCAGTACTTC.